This TCR beta chain originates from a study of somatic mutations in cytotoxic T cells in rheumatoid arthritis. Regarding the study as a whole: Patients with rheumatoid arthritis, but not healthy controls, had CD8+ clonality that increased with age. Slight TRBV07 underrepresentation in rheumatoid arthritis patients went unadjusted for multiple comparisons.

Worth noting for this clone: Its matching antigen is unknown.

Original processing methods: The authors rarely found patient CD8+ clones larger than 1% matching published virus-specific TCRB sequences. The protocol was immunoSEQ multiplex PCR, while the TCRdb copy is restricted to in-frame clones and leaves out a portion. D and trimming come from the DNA, and the V and J calls and clone size come from that table. The data contain approximately 23,000 clones, about four fifths of them singletons. CDR1 SGDLS and CDR2 YYNGEE come from the germline V gene. The V and J ends lost 0 bases and 4 bases, in that order; junction bases with no gene match: 8. This CDR3 spans 16 amino acids.

This clonotype originated in an adult with rheumatoid arthritis. V and J are TRBV9 and TRBJ1-2, with 8 bases fitting TRBD1. Sequencing was performed on CD8+ T cells sorted from blood. For the CDR3, the DNA is TGTGCCAGCAGCGTAGCTTTACAGGGGGAGGGCTATGGCTACACCTTC. Encoded protein: CASSVALQGEGYGYTF.